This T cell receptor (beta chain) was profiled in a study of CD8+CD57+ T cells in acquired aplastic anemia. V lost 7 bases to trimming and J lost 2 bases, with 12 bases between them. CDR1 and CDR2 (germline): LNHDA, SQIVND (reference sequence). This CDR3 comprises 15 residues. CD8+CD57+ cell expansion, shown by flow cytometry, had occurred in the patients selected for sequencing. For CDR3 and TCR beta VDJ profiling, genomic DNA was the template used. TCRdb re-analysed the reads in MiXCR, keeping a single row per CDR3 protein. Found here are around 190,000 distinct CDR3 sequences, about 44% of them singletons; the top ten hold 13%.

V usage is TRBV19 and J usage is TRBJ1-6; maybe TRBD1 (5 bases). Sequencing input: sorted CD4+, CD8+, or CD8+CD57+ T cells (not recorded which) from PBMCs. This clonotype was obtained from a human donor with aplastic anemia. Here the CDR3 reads CASIEGTTYNSPLHF. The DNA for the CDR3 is TGTGCCAGTATCGAAGGGACCACCTATAATTCACCCCTCCACTTT.